This T cell receptor beta chain is from a study of T cell repertoires in ileal Crohn's disease. About the study: About half received postoperative treatment, around 10 with thiopurines and 15 to 20 anti-TNF. Study results and caveats: All patients with clonality above 26.8% had endoscopic recurrence.

This clone was picked up one time. The target antigen is unknown. Regarding time point: inflamed ileum from the surgical specimen. Adults with ileal or ileocolonic Crohn's disease and an indication for resection were eligible. Germline values: CDR1 MNHNS, CDR2 SASEGT. The CDR3 runs 14 residues. V shed 10 bases and J shed 6 bases, with 19 bases lying between them. Sequencing used immunoSEQ multiplex PCR; TCRdb keeps in-frame clones, though not all of them. The sample has 15,000 or so clones, roughly three quarters seen once; the top ten hold roughly 4%. The chain combines TRBV6-1 with TRBJ1-3; D might be TRBD1 (6 bases). The receptor was derived from an adult with Crohn's disease. The sequenced sample consisted of ileal tissue. The CDR3 region is CATRGQLGENTIYF. The CDR3 nucleotides read TGTGCCACCAGAGGACAGCTAGGGGAAAACACCATATATTTT.